The sequence of this T cell receptor (beta chain) was determined in a study of blood T cell repertoires in COVID-19. Study-level information: Samples representing acute and convalescent COVID-19 were sourced from the United States, Italy and Spain. PBMCs, B-cell-depleted T cells, or T cells were the source of the cDNA or gDNA that made up the material.

V dropped 3 bases and J dropped 4 bases, with 4 bases sitting between them. In germline, CDR1 is MNHNS, CDR2 SASEGT. This CDR3 region has 13 residues. Per the study methods: Estimation of nucleated cell counts was performed using reference gene primer amplification. Libraries were prepared by immunoSEQ multiplex PCR; TCRdb keeps only in-frame clonotypes and omits some of them. V, J and clone size derive from that table, while D and trimming were established from the DNA sequence. The table includes some 670,000 clones, about 90% detected once. The count of this clone is one. The V gene is TRBV6-1, the J gene TRBJ1-6, with no clear D. The sequenced sample was peripheral blood. This receptor was obtained from a woman in her late teens or twenties with acute or convalescent COVID-19. The CDR3 loop reads CASSEEYNSPLHF. CDR3 coding DNA: TGTGCCAGCAGTGAGGAGTATAATTCACCCCTCCACTTT.